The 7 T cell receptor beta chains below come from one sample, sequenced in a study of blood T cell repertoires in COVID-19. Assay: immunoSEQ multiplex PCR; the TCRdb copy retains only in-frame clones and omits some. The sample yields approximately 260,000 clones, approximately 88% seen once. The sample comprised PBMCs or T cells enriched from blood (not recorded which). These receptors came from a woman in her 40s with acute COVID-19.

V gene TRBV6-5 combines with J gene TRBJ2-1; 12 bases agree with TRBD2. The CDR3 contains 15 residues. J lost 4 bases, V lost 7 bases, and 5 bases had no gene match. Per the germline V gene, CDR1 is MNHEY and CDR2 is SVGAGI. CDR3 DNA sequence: TGTGCCAGCACCCTGACTAGCGGGAGATACAATGAGCAGTTCTTC. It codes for CASTLTSGRYNEQFF.

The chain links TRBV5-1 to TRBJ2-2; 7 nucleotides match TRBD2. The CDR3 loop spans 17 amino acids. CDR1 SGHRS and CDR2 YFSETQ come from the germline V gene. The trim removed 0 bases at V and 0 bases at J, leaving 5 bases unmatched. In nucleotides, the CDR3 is TGCGCCAGCAGCTTGGACCGTGGGGGGGCGAACACCGGGGAGCTGTTTTTT. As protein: CASSLDRGGANTGELFF.

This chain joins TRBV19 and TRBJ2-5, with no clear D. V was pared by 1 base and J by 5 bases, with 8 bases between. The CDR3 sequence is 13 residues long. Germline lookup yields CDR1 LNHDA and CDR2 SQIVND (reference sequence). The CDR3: CASSIAGSETQYF. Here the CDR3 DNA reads TGTGCCAGTAGTATAGCGGGTTCCGAGACCCAGTACTTC.

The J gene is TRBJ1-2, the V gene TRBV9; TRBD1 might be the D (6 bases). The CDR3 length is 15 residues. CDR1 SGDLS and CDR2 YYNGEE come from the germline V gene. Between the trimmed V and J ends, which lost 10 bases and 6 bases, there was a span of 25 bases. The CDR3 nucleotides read TGTGCCTCACGTAGTGCGGGGGGGACACGTCATGGCTACACCTTC. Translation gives CASRSAGGTRHGYTF.

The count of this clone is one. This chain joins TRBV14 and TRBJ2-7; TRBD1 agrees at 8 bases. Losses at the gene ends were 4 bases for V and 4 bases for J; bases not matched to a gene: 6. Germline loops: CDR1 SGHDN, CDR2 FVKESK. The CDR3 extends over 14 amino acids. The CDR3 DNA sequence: TGTGCCAGCAGCCCCCAGGGGGCGCGGTACGAGCAGTACTTC. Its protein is CASSPQGARYEQYF.

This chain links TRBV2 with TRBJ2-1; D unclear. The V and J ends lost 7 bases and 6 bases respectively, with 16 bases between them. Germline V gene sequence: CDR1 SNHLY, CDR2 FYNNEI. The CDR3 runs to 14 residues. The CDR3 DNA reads TGTGCCAGCACCGAAGGATTAGCTATCAATGAGCAGTTCTTC. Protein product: CASTEGLAINEQFF.

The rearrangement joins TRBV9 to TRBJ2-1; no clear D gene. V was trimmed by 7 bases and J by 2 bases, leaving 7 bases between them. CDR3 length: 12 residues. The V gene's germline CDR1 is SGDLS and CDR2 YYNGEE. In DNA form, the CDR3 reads TGTGCCAGCGCGTTTGCCTACAATGAGCAGTTCTTC. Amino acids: CASAFAYNEQFF.